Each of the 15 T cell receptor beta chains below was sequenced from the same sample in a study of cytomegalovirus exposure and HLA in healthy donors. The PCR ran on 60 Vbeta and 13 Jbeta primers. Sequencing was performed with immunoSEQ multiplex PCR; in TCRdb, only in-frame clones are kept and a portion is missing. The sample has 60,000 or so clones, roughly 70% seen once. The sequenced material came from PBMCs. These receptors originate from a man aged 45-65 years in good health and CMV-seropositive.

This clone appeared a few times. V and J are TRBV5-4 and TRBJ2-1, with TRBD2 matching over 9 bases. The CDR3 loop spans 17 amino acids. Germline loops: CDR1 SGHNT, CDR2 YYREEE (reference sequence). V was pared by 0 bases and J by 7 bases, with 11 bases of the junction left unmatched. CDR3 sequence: CASSLDSGRPLRNEQFF. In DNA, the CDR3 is TGTGCCAGCAGCTTGGATAGCGGGAGACCTCTGCGGAATGAGCAGTTCTTC.

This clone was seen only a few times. The CDR3 loop reads CASSVGDTQYF. The CDR3 coding sequence is TGTGCCAGCAGTGTCGGAGATACGCAGTATTTT. The rearrangement joins TRBV2 to TRBJ2-3; D is undetermined. Per germline, CDR1 SNHLY and CDR2 FYNNEI. The CDR3 runs 11 residues. Deletions cut 4 bases from V and 5 bases from J, with 4 bases between.

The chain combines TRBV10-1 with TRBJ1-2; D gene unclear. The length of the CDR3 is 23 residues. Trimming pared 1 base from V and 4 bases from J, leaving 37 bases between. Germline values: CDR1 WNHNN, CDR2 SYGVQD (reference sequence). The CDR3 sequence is CASSEFPWTRKSSLTPTRYGYTF. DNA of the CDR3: TGCGCCAGCAGTGAGTTCCCCTGGACTAGGAAATCATCCCTCACCCCCACCCGCTATGGCTACACCTTC.

This chain's CDR3 is CASSGALAYEQYF. The CDR3 coding sequence is TGTGCCAGCAGTGGGGCTTTGGCCTACGAGCAGTACTTC. This chain joins TRBV6-1 and TRBJ2-7; no definite D call. The CDR3 is 13 residues long. V lost 4 bases and J 2 bases, leaving 9 bases between the germline ends. CDR1 is MNHNS and CDR2 is SASEGT in the germline V gene.

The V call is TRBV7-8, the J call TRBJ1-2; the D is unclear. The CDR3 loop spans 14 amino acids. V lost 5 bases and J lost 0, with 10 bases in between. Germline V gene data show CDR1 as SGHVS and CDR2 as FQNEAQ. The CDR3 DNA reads TGTGCCAGCAGCCCGAGGGAGACTAACTATGGCTACACCTTC. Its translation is CASSPRETNYGYTF.

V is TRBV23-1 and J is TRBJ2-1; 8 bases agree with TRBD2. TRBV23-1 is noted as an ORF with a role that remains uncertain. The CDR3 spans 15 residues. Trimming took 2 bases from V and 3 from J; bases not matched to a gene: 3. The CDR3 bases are TGCGCCAGCAGTCAAGAAGCGGGGGACTACAATGAGCAGTTCTTC. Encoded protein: CASSQEAGDYNEQFF.

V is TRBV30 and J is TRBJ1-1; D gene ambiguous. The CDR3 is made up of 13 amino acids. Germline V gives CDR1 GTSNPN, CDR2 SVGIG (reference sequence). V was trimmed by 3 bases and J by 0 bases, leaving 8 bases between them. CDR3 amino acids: CAWRQQMNTEAFF. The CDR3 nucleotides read TGTGCCTGGAGACAGCAAATGAACACTGAAGCTTTCTTT.

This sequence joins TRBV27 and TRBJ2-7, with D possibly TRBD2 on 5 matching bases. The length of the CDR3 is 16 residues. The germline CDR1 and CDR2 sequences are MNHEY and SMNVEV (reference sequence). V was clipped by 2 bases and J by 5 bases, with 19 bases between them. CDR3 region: CASSLGSWELFHEQYF. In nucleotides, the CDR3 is TGTGCCAGCAGTTTAGGATCGTGGGAGTTATTCCACGAGCAGTACTTC.

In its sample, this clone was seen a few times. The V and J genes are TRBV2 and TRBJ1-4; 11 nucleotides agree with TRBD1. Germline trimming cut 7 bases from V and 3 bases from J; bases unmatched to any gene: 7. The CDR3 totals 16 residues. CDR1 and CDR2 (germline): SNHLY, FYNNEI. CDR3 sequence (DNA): TGTGCCAGCAAGAGAGGACAGGGGGCTGCTAATGAAAAACTGTTTTTT. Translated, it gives CASKRGQGAANEKLFF.

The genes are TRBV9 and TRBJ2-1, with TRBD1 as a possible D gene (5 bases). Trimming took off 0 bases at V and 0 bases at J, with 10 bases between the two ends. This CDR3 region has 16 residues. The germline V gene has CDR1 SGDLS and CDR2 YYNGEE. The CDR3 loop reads CASSVDAGLSYNEQFF. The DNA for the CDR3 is TGTGCCAGCAGCGTAGATGCAGGGCTCTCCTACAATGAGCAGTTCTTC.

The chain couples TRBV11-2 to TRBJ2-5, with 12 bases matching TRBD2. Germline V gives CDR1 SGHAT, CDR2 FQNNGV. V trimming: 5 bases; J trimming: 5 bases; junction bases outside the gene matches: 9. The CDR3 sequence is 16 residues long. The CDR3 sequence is CASSTRTSGARETQYF. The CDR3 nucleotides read TGTGCCAGCAGCACTCGGACTAGCGGGGCAAGGGAGACCCAGTACTTC.

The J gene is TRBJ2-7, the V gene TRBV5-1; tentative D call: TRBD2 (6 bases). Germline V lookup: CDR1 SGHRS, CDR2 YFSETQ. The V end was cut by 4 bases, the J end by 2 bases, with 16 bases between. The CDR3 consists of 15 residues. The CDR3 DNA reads TGCGCCAGCAGCACGACTAGTACCCTTACCTACGAGCAGTACTTC. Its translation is CASSTTSTLTYEQYF.

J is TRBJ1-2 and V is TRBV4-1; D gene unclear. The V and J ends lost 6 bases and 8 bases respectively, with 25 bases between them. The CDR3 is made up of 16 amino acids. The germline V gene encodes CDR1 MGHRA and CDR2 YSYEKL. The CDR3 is CASRPLGKGDSGGYTF. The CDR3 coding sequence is TGCGCCAGCAGACCGCTGGGGAAGGGCGACTCGGGGGGCTACACCTTC.

CDR3 sequence reads: CASSIRLARAGELFF. As DNA, the CDR3 is TGTGCCAGCAGTATCCGACTAGCGCGGGCCGGGGAGCTGTTTTTT. J is TRBJ2-2 and V is TRBV27, with TRBD2 matching 8 bases. From germline, CDR1 is MNHEY and CDR2 SMNVEV (reference sequence). This CDR3 region has 15 residues. V trimming: 5 bases; J trimming: 6 bases; junction bases outside the gene matches: 8.

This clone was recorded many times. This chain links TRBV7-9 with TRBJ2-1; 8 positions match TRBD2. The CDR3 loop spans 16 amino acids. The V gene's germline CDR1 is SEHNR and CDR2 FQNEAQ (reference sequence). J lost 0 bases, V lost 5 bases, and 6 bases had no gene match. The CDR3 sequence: CASSEPGTSSYNEQFF. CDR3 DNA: TGTGCCAGCAGCGAGCCCGGGACTAGCTCCTACAATGAGCAGTTCTTC.